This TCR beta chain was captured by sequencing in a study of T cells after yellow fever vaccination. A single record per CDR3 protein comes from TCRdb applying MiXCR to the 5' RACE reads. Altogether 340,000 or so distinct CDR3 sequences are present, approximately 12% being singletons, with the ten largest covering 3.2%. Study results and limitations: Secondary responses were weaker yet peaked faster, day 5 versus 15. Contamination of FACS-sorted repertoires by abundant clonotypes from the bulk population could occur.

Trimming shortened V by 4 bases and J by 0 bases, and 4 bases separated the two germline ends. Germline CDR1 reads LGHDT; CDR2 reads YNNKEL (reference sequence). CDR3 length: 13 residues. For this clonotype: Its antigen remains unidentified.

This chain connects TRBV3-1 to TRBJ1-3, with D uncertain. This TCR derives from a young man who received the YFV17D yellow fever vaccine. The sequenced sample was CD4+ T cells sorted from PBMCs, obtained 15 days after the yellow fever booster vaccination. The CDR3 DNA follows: TGTGCCAGCAGCCCTTACTCTGGAAACACCATATATTTT. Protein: CASSPYSGNTIYF.